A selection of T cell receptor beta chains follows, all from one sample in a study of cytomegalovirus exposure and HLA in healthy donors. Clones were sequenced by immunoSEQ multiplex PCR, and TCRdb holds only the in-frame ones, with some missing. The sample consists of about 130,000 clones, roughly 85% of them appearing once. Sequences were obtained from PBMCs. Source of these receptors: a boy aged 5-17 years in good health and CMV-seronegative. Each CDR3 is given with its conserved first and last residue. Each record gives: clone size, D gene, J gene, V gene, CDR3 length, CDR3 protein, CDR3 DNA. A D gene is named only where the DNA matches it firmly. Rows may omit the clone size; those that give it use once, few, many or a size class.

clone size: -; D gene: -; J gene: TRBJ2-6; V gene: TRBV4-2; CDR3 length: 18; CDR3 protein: CASSHGRDSSSGANVLTF; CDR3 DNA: TGTGCCAGCAGCCACGGGCGGGACTCTAGCTCAGGGGCCAACGTCCTGACTTTC
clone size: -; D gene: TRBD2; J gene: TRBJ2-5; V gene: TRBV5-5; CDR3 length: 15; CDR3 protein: CASGTRTTQKETQYF; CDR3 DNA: TGTGCCAGCGGGACTAGAACCACGCAAAAAGAGACCCAGTACTTC
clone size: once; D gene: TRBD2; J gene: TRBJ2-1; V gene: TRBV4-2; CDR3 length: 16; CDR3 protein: CASSLREGSSYNEQFF; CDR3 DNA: TGTGCCAGCAGCCTGCGGGAGGGGAGCTCCTACAATGAGCAGTTCTTC
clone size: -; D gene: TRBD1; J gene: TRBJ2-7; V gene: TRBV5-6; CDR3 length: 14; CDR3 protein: CASSLGQGLYEQYF; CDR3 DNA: TGTGCCAGCAGCTTGGGACAGGGGCTCTACGAGCAGTACTTC
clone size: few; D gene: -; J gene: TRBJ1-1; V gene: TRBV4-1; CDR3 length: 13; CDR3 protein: CASSQGTDTEAFF; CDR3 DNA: TGCGCCAGCAGCCAAGGGACAGACACTGAAGCTTTCTTT
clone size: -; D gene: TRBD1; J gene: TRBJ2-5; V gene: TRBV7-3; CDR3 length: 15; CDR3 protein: CASSLTGGSGETQYF; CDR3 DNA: TGTGCCAGCAGCTTAACAGGGGGCTCGGGGGAGACCCAGTACTTC
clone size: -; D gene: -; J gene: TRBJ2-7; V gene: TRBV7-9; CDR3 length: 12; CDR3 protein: CASSSMTYEQYF; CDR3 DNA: TGTGCCAGCAGCTCCATGACATACGAGCAGTACTTC
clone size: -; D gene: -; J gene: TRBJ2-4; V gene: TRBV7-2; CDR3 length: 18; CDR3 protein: CASSLGGSAGLAKNIQYF; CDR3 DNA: TGTGCCAGCAGCTTAGGGGGTTCGGCGGGGCTAGCCAAAAACATTCAGTACTTC
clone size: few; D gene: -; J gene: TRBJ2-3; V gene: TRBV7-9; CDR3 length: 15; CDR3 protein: CASSRRERFTDTQYF; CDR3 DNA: TGTGCCAGCAGCCGACGGGAGCGGTTCACAGATACGCAGTATTTT
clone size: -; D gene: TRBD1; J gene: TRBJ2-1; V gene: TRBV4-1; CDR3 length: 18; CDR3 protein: CASSQSWRGQGPHNEQFF; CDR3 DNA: TGCGCCAGCAGCCAATCTTGGAGGGGACAGGGGCCCCACAATGAGCAGTTCTTC
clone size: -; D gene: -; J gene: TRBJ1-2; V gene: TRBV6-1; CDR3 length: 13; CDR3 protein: CASRGDIGYGYTF; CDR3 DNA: TGTGCCAGCAGGGGAGACATAGGCTATGGCTACACCTTC
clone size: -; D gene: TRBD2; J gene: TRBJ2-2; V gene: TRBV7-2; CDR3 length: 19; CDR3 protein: CASSLYGPTSGSSTGELFF; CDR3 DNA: TGTGCCAGCAGCTTATACGGACCAACTAGCGGGAGTTCCACCGGGGAGCTGTTTTTT
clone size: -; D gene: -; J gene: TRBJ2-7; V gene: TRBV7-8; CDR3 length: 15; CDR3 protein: CASSPGGDRTYEQYF; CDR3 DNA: TGTGCCAGCAGCCCCGGCGGGGACAGAACCTACGAGCAGTACTTC
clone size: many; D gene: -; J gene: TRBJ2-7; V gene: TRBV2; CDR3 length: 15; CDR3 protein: CASSGPRTAPIEQYF; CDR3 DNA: TGTGCCAGCAGTGGGCCCCGGACAGCCCCCATCGAGCAGTACTTC
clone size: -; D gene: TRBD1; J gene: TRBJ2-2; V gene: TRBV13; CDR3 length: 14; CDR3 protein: CASSPEGGGGELFF; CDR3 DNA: TGTGCCAGCAGCCCAGAAGGGGGCGGCGGGGAGCTGTTTTTT
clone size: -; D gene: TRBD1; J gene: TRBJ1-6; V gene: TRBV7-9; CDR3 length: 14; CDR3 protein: CASSLGQEGSPLHF; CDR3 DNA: TGTGCCAGCAGCCTGGGACAGGAGGGCTCACCCCTCCACTTT
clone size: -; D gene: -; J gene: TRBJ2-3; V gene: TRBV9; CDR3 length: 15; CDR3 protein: CASSETGLGTDTQYF; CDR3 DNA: TGTGCCAGCAGCGAGACAGGTCTTGGCACAGATACGCAGTATTTT
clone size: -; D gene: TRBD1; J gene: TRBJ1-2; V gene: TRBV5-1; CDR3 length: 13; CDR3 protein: CASTPGQGIGYTF; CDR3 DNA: TGCGCCAGCACCCCGGGACAGGGGATTGGCTACACCTTC
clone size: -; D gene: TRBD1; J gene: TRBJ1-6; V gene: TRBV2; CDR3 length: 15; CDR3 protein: CASSDPGQGDSPLHF; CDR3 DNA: TGTGCCAGCAGTGATCCCGGACAGGGAGATTCACCCCTCCACTTT
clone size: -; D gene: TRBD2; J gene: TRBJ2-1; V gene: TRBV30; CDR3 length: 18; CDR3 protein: CAWTRIAGGAFRYNEQFF; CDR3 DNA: TGTGCCTGGACACGAATAGCGGGAGGCGCATTTAGGTACAATGAGCAGTTCTTC
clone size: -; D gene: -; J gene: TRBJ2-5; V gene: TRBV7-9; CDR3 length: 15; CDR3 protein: CASSLISSGEETQYF; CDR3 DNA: TGTGCCAGCAGCTTAATATCTTCAGGGGAAGAGACCCAGTACTTC
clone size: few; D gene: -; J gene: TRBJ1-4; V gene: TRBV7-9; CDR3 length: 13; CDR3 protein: CASSLLQGQKLFF; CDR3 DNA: TGTGCCAGCAGCCTCCTACAGGGCCAGAAACTGTTTTTT
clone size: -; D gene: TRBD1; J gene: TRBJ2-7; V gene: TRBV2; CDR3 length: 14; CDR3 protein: CASSVDREYYEQYF; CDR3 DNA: TGTGCCAGCAGCGTGGACAGGGAATACTACGAGCAGTACTTC
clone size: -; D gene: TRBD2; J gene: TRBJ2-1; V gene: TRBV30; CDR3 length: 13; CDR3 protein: CASGEREFSEQFF; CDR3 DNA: TGTGCCTCCGGAGAGCGGGAGTTCAGTGAGCAGTTCTTC
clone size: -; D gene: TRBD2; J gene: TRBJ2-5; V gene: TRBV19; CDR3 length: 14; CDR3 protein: CASRTSGRAETQYF; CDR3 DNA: TGTGCCAGCCGGACTAGCGGGAGGGCAGAGACCCAGTACTTC
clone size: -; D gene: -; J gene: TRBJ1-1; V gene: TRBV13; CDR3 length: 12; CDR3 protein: CASRIGDTEAFF; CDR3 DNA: TGTGCCAGCCGAATCGGGGACACTGAAGCTTTCTTT
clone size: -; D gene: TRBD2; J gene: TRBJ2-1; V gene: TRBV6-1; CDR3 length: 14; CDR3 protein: CASSGLAGYNEQFF; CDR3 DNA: TGTGCCAGCAGTGGACTAGCGGGGTACAATGAGCAGTTCTTC
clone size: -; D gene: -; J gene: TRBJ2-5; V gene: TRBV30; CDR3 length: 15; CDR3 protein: CAWNGRGRGRETQYF; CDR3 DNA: TGTGCCTGGAACGGCCGTGGCAGGGGTCGAGAGACCCAGTACTTC
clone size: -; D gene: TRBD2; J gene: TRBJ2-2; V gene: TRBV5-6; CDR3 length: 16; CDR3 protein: CASSYLAGLNTGELFF; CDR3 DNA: TGTGCCAGCAGCTACTTAGCGGGACTGAACACCGGGGAGCTGTTTTTT
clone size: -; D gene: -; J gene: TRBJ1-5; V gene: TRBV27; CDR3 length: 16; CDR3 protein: CASSPRQVAGNQPQHF; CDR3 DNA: TGTGCCAGCAGTCCACGACAGGTTGCCGGCAATCAGCCCCAGCATTTT
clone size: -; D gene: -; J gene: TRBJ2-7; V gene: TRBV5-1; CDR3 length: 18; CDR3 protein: CASSFKTPRQVLTYEQYF; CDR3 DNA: TGCGCCAGCAGCTTCAAAACGCCTCGACAGGTCTTAACCTACGAGCAGTACTTC
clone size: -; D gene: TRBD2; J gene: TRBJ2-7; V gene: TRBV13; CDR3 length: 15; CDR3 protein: CASSLEGLYHGEQYF; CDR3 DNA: TGTGCCAGCAGCTTGGAGGGACTATACCATGGCGAGCAGTACTTC
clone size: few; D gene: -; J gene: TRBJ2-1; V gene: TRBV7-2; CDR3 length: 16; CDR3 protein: CASRSAERTSVDEQFF; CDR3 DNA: TGTGCCAGCCGCTCGGCGGAGCGGACCTCGGTTGATGAGCAGTTCTTC
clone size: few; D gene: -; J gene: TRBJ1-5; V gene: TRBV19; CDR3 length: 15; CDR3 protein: CASSIDRQPGQPQHF; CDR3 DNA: TGTGCCAGTAGTATAGATCGACAGCCAGGCCAGCCCCAGCATTTT
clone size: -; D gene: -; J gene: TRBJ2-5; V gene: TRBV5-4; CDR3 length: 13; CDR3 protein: CASSPTGKETQYF; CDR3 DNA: TGTGCCAGCAGTCCAACAGGGAAAGAGACCCAGTACTTC
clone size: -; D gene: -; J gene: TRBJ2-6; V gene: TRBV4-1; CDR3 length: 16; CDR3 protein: CASSSYSSSGANVLTF; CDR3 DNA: TGCGCCAGCAGCTCCTACAGTAGCTCTGGGGCCAACGTCCTGACTTTC
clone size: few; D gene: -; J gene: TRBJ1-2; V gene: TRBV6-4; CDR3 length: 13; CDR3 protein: CASSDSEGGGYTF; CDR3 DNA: TGTGCCAGCAGTGACTCAGAGGGCGGAGGCTACACCTTC
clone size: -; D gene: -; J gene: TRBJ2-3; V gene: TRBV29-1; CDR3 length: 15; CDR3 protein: CSVEDRKEWTDTQYF; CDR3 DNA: TGCAGCGTTGAAGATCGAAAGGAGTGGACAGATACGCAGTATTTT
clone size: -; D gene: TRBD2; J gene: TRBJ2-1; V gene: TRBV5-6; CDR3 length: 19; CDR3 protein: CASSLGIIGREGQGDEQFF; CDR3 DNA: TGTGCCAGCAGCTTGGGAATTATCGGGCGGGAGGGCCAAGGGGATGAGCAGTTCTTC
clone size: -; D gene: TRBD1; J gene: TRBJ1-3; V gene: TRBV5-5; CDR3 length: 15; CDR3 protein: CASSLGQARTDTIYF; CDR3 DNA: TGTGCCAGCAGCCTCGGACAGGCACGGACGGACACCATATATTTT
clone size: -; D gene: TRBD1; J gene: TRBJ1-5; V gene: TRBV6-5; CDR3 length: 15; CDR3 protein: CASSSGQVNNQPQHF; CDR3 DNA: TGTGCCAGCAGCTCAGGACAGGTGAACAATCAGCCCCAGCATTTT
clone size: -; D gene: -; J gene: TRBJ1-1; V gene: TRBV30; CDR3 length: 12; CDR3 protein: CAWGEVSTEAFF; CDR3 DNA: TGTGCCTGGGGGGAGGTGAGCACTGAAGCTTTCTTT
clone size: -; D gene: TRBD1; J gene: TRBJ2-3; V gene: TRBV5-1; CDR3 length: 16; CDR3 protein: CASSPGLQGARDTQYF; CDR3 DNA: TGCGCCAGCAGCCCGGGATTACAGGGGGCTAGAGATACGCAGTATTTT
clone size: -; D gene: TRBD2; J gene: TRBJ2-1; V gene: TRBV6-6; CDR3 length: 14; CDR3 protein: CASLGREGLFEQFF; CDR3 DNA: TGTGCCAGCCTGGGGCGGGAGGGGCTCTTTGAGCAGTTCTTC
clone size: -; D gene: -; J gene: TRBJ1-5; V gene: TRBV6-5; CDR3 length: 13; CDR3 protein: CASSETENQPQHF; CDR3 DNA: TGTGCCAGCAGTGAGACAGAAAATCAGCCCCAGCATTTT
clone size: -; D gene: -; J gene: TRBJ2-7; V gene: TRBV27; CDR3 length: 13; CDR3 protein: CASRGQLDYEQYF; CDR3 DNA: TGTGCCAGCAGAGGACAGTTAGACTACGAGCAGTACTTC
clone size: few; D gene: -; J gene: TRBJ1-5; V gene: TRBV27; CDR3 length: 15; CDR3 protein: CASSLSSGINQPQHF; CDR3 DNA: TGTGCCAGCAGTTTATCGTCGGGTATTAATCAGCCCCAGCATTTT
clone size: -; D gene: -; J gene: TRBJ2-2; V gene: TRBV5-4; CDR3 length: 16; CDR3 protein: CASSLVRQGNTGELFF; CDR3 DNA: TGTGCCAGCAGCTTGGTACGGCAGGGGAACACCGGGGAGCTGTTTTTT
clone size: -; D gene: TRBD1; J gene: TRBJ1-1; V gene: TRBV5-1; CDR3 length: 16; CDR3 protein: CASSPGTGGMNTEAFF; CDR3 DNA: TGCGCCAGCAGCCCAGGGACAGGAGGTATGAACACTGAAGCTTTCTTT